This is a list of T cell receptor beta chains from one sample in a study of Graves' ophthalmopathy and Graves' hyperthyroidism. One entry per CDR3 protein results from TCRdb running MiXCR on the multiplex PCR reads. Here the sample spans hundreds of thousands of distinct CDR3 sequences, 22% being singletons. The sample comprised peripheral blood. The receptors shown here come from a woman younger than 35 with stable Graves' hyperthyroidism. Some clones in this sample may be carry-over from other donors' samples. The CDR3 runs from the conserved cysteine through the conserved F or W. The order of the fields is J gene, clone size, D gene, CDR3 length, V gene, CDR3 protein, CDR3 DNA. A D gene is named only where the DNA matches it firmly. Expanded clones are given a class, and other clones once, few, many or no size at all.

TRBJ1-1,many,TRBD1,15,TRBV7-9,CASSQTPGQGTEAFF,TGTGCCAGCAGCCAAACACCCGGACAGGGGACTGAAGCTTTCTTT
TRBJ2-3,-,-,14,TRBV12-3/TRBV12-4,CASSLLVRTDTQYF,TGTGCCAGCAGTTTACTCGTACGCACAGATACGCAGTATTTT
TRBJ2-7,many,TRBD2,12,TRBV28,CASKTSVDEQYF,TGTGCCAGCAAGACTAGCGTGGACGAGCAGTACTTC
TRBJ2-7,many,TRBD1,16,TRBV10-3,CATKGSSGTESYEQYF,TGTGCCACCAAGGGTTCTTCCGGGACAGAGTCCTACGAGCAGTACTTC
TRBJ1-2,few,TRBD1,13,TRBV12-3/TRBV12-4,CASSQGATSGYTF,TGTGCCAGTTCACAGGGGGCAACTTCGGGCTACACCTTC
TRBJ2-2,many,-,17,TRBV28,CASSLLGQGTNTGELFF,TGTGCCAGCAGTTTACTGGGCCAGGGAACGAACACCGGGGAGCTGTTTTTT
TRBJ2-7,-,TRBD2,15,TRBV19,CASSPGLGGSYEQYF,TGTGCCAGTAGTCCGGGACTAGGGGGCTCCTACGAGCAGTACTTC
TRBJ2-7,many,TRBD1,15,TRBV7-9,CASSMTGGEWYEQYF,TGTGCCAGCAGCATGACAGGGGGCGAGTGGTACGAGCAGTACTTC
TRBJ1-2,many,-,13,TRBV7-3,CASSRGGVDGYTF,TGTGCCAGCAGCCGAGGGGGGGTGGATGGCTACACCTTC
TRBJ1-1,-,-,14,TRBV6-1,CASSEAGGGSEAFF,TGTGCCAGCAGTGAAGCTGGAGGGGGTTCTGAAGCTTTCTTT
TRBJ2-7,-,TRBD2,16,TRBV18,CASSPTGPPSGHEQYF,TGTGCCAGCTCACCAACAGGACCCCCTAGCGGACACGAGCAGTACTTC
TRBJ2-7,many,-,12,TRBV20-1,CSATSHSDEQYF,TGCAGTGCTACATCCCACTCAGACGAGCAGTACTTC
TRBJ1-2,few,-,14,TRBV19,CASSPPGGADGYTF,TGTGCCAGTAGTCCTCCCGGGGGGGCGGATGGCTACACCTTC
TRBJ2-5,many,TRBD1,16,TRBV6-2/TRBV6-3,CASSSYPRDRKETQYF,TGTGCCAGCAGTTCCTATCCCCGGGACAGAAAAGAGACCCAGTACTTC
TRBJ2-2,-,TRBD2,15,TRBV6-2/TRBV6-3,CATSRGGAGTGELFF,TGTGCCACCTCCCGCGGGGGGGCTGGCACCGGGGAGCTGTTTTTT
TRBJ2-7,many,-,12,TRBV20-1,CSASGSSYEQYF,TGCAGTGCTAGTGGGAGCTCCTACGAGCAGTACTTC
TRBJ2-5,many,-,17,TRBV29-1,CSVEDLRGPLVQETQYF,TGCAGCGTTGAAGATCTCCGGGGGCCTTTGGTTCAAGAGACCCAGTACTTC
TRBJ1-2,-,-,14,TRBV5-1,CASSLSGPMDGYTF,TGCGCCAGCAGCTTGAGTGGCCCTATGGATGGCTACACCTTC
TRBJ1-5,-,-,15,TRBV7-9,CASSPGAWSNQPQHF,TGTGCCAGCAGCCCCGGGGCGTGGTCAAATCAGCCCCAGCATTTT
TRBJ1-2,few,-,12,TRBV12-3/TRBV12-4,CASSEGGHGYTF,TGTGCCAGCAGTGAAGGGGGTCATGGCTACACCTTC
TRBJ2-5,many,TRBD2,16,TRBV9,CASSDSSGGLSETQYF,TGTGCCAGCAGCGACTCTAGCGGGGGGTTGTCAGAGACCCAGTACTTC
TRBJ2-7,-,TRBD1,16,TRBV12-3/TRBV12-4,CASSLIGTDLSYEQYF,TGTGCCAGCAGTTTAATCGGGACAGACCTATCCTACGAGCAGTACTTC
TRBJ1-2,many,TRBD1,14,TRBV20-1,CSATTGVDSYGYTF,TGCAGTGCAACAACAGGGGTAGATAGCTATGGCTACACCTTC
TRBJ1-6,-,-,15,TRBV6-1,CASRGTGQGNSPLHF,TGTGCCAGCAGAGGGACCGGGCAGGGTAATTCACCCCTCCACTTT
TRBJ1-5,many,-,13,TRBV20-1,CSAIPQPNQPQHF,TGCAGTGCTATCCCACAGCCTAATCAGCCCCAGCATTTT
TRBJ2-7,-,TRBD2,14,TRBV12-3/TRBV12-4,CASSLGLAIYEQYF,TGTGCCAGCAGTTTGGGACTAGCCATCTACGAGCAGTACTTC
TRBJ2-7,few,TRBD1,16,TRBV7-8,CASSLAGTGGSYEQYF,TGTGCCAGCAGCTTAGCCGGGACAGGGGGCTCCTACGAGCAGTACTTC